The sequence of this T cell receptor (beta chain) was determined in a study of blood T cell repertoires in COVID-19. Study-level information: PBMCs, B-cell-depleted T cells, or T cells provided the cDNA or gDNA that made up the material.

CDR1 is MNHEY and CDR2 is SMNVEV in the germline V gene (reference sequence). The CDR3 is 14 amino acids. The V end lost 3 bases, the J end lost 8 bases, and 16 bases lay between the germline ends. Clones were sequenced by immunoSEQ multiplex PCR, and TCRdb holds only the in-frame ones, with some missing. This table holds 170,000 or so clones, 80% to 90% found once. V gene TRBV27 combines with J gene TRBJ1-2; TRBD1 might be the D (5 bases). The TCR comes from a man aged 18-30 years who had recovered from COVID-19. Sequencing was carried out using peripheral blood. CDR3 amino acids: CASSFLGTGGGYTF. As DNA, the CDR3 is TGTGCCAGCAGTTTCCTTGGGACGGGAGGAGGCTACACCTTC.